These 10 T cell receptor beta chains share one sample of origin, sequenced in a study of cytomegalovirus exposure and HLA in healthy donors. Primers: 60 Vbeta forward and 13 Jbeta reverse. Using immunoSEQ multiplex PCR, the repertoire was profiled, and TCRdb retains in-frame clones only, with some absent. The data show around 110,000 clones, with 81% seen just once and 3% to 5% held by the top ten. The source material was PBMCs. These receptors were collected from a woman between 25 and 40 years old in good health and CMV-seronegative.

V is TRBV7-9 and J is TRBJ1-1; no clear D gene. V shed 1 base and J shed 11 bases, with 14 bases lying between them. Looked up from germline, CDR1 is SEHNR and CDR2 is FQNEAQ (reference sequence). The CDR3 covers 13 residues. CDR3 sequence: CASSLVGEQAAFF. CDR3 DNA: TGTGCCAGCAGCTTAGTTGGGGAGCAGGCGGCTTTCTTT.

The rearrangement joins TRBV4-2 to TRBJ1-4, with D unresolved. Trimming left V 0 bases short and J 4 bases short, with 3 bases between. CDR3 length: 13 amino acids. Germline CDR1 reads LGHNA; CDR2 reads YNFKEQ. The CDR3 is CASSQEHNEKLFF. The CDR3 nucleotides read TGTGCCAGCAGCCAAGAACATAATGAAAAACTGTTTTTT.

The chain joins TRBV4-1 to TRBJ2-7, with a possible D match to TRBD2 (6 bases). This CDR3 is built from 15 residues. The V and J ends lost 4 bases and 4 bases respectively, with 17 bases between them. Looked up from germline, CDR1 is MGHRA and CDR2 is YSYEKL. For the CDR3, the DNA is TGCGCCAGCAGCCTGGTGGTAGCGGAGGCGTACGAGCAGTACTTC. Its protein is CASSLVVAEAYEQYF.

This clone was observed many times. The genes are TRBV10-2 and TRBJ1-5; the D is unclear. The CDR3 totals 13 residues. Germline CDR1 and CDR2: WSHSY and SAAADI. Trimming cost V 8 bases and J 7 bases, with 15 bases left between them. The CDR3 DNA reads TGCGCCAGCGCGGGCGCCGACGTCCAGCCCCAGCATTTT. Translating gives CASAGADVQPQHF.

The sample holds one count of this clone. The gene calls are TRBV10-1 and TRBJ2-7; D not certain. Germline lookup yields CDR1 WNHNN and CDR2 SYGVQD (reference sequence). The CDR3 has 13 residues. Trimming took 0 bases from V and 0 from J, leaving 3 bases between them. The CDR3 DNA reads as TGCGCCAGCAGTGAGTCCGGCTCCTACGAGCAGTACTTC. As protein: CASSESGSYEQYF.

CDR3 sequence: CASRRQGLHNEQFF. CDR3 DNA: TGTGCCAGCAGGCGACAGGGTTTACACAATGAGCAGTTCTTC. This chain joins TRBV28 and TRBJ2-1; 7 bases align to TRBD1. This CDR3 spans 14 amino acids. Germline V gene sequence: CDR1 MDHEN, CDR2 SYDVKM. V was clipped by 6 bases and J by 5 bases; unmatched bases: 7.

The chain carries TRBV28 and TRBJ1-1; tentatively, D is TRBD1 (5 bases). This CDR3 region has 14 residues. Germline lookup yields CDR1 MDHEN and CDR2 SYDVKM. V lost 3 bases and J lost 5, with 13 bases in between. In DNA form, the CDR3 reads TGTGCCAGCAGTTTGCCGGGACTCTTAACTGAAGCTTTCTTT. Translating it yields CASSLPGLLTEAFF. Full variable domain (outside the CDR3, taken from reference TRBV28 and TRBJ1-1): DVKVTQSSRYLVKRTGEKVFLECVQDMDHENMFWYRQDPGLGLRLIYFSYDVKMKEKGDIPEGYSVSREKKERFSLILESASTNQTSMYLCASSLPGLLTEAFFGQGTRLTVV.

CDR3 nucleotide sequence: TGTGCCAGTAGTCCCCGGGACAGAGAAGCCAAAAACATTCAGTACTTC. Translation: CASSPRDREAKNIQYF. The chain joins TRBV19 to TRBJ2-4, with TRBD1 matching over 7 bases. This CDR3 comprises 16 residues. Germline trimming cut 5 bases from V and 0 bases from J; bases unmatched to any gene: 7. Germline values: CDR1 LNHDA, CDR2 SQIVND (reference sequence).

V and J are TRBV10-1 and TRBJ2-7; 9 nucleotides line up with TRBD2. Trimming at V came to 4 bases and at J to 7 bases, leaving 8 bases not matched to a gene. CDR3 size: 14 residues. Germline CDR1 WNHNN, CDR2 SYGVQD (reference sequence). CDR3 DNA sequence: TGCGCCAGCAGTGGGCTAGCGGGATCGGGTGAGCAGTACTTC. Translation gives CASSGLAGSGEQYF.

Written as DNA, the CDR3 is TGTGCCACCAGCAGAGAACTAGCGGGACAGGGCTCCTACGAGCAGTACTTC. Its translation is CATSRELAGQGSYEQYF. J is TRBJ2-7 and V is TRBV15; D may be TRBD2 (10 bases). V dropped 0 bases and J dropped 0 bases, with 15 bases sitting between them. This CDR3 is 17 amino acids long. CDR1 is LNHNV, CDR2 YYDKDF, per germline (reference sequence).